Below are 4 T cell receptor beta chains sequenced from a single sample in a study of TIL therapy for anti-PD-1-resistant metastatic lung cancer. Time point defined: pre-treatment sample, taken before nivolumab and TIL therapy. The immunoSEQ assay was v3. Sequenced by immunoSEQ multiplex PCR; TCRdb stores in-frame clones only, minus some. This table has fewer than 60,000 clones, 65% to 90% appearing once. Source: blood, taken at baseline. Receptors originate from a person aged 25-79 years with non-small cell lung cancer.

V gene TRBV20-1 combines with J gene TRBJ1-1; TRBD1 agrees at 10 bases. This CDR3 contains 11 residues. Germline V gene sequence: CDR1 DFQATT, CDR2 SNEGSKA (reference sequence). Germline trimming cut 6 bases from V and 8 bases from J; bases unmatched to any gene: 3. The CDR3 loop reads CSARDRGEAFF. CDR3 sequence (DNA): TGCAGTGCAAGGGACAGGGGAGAAGCTTTCTTT.

The chain links TRBV19 to TRBJ1-5; 9 nucleotides match TRBD1. Trimming removed 6 bases from V and 2 bases from J; junction bases left unmatched: 17. Germline V gene sequence: CDR1 LNHDA, CDR2 SQIVND (reference sequence). CDR3 length: 19 amino acids. The CDR3 coding sequence is TGTGCCAGTAGACCCCCCTGGGGACAGGGAAAGGGGGGCAATCAGCCCCAGCATTTT. This encodes CASRPPWGQGKGGNQPQHF.

The CDR3 region is CASWAGDRTYEQYF. The CDR3 bases are TGTGCCAGCTGGGCGGGGGATAGGACCTACGAGCAGTACTTC. The rearrangement joins TRBV28 to TRBJ2-7, with 7 bases identical to TRBD2. The germline V gene encodes CDR1 MDHEN and CDR2 SYDVKM. V gave up 8 bases and J gave up 2 bases; unmatched junction bases: 9. This CDR3 is built from 14 residues.

The chain couples TRBV27 to TRBJ2-1; tentatively, D is TRBD1 (6 bases). CDR1 and CDR2 (germline): MNHEY, SMNVEV (reference sequence). V lost 4 bases to trimming and J lost 5 bases, with 15 bases between them. This CDR3 is 15 amino acids long. CDR3 in amino acids: CASSSGTSMDNEQFF. The CDR3 DNA is TGTGCCAGCAGTTCCGGGACAAGCATGGACAATGAGCAGTTCTTC.